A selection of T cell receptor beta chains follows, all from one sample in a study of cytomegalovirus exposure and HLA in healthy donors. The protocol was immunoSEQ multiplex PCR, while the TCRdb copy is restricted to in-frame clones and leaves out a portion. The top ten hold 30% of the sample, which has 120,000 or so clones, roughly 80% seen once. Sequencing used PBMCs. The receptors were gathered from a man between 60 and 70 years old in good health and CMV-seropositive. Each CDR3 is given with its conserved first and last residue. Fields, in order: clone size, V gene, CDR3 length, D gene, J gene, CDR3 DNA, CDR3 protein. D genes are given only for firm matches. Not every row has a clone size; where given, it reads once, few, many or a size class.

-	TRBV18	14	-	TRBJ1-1	TGTGCCAGCTCACCACCCCTGGGGCGGACTGAAGCTTTCTTT	CASSPPLGRTEAFF
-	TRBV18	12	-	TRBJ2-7	TGTGCCAGCTCGAGCTCCCTCTACGAGCAGTACTTC	CASSSSLYEQYF
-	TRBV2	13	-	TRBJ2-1	TGTGCCAGCAGTGAAGAACAGGGCAATGAGCAGTTCTTC	CASSEEQGNEQFF
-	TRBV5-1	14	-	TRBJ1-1	TGCGCCAGCAGCCAGACACCCGAGAACACTGAAGCTTTCTTT	CASSQTPENTEAFF
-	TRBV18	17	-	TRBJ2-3	TGTGCCAGCTCACCCCCTGGGTGGAGGGCTAGCACAGATACGCAGTATTTT	CASSPPGWRASTDTQYF
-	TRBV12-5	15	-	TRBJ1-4	TGTGCTAGTGGTTTAAAGACAGTAACAAATGAAAAACTGTTTTTT	CASGLKTVTNEKLFF
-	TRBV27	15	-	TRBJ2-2	TGTGCCAGCAGCCTTAATTCAGGGTTCACCGGGGAGCTGTTTTTT	CASSLNSGFTGELFF
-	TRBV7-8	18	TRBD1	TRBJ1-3	TGTGCCAGCAGCCCCCATGAGCCGGGACAGATCTCTGGAAACACCATATATTTT	CASSPHEPGQISGNTIYF
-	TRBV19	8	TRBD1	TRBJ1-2	TGTGCCGGGGACAGGGCCAGCTTC	CAGDRASF
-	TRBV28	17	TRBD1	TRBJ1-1	TGTGCCAGCAGTTTTTGGGGGGACAGCCGCTCTCCGGATTTAACTTTCTTT	CASSFWGDSRSPDLTFF
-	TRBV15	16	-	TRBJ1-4	TGTGCCACCAGCAGAGAGAGAGTTGCAACTAATGAAAAACTGTTTTTT	CATSRERVATNEKLFF
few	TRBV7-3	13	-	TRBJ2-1	TGTGCCAGCAGGTGGGGGCCCAATAATGAGCAGTTCTTC	CASRWGPNNEQFF
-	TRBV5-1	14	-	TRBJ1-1	TGCGCCGGCAGCCCGCAAGGGGGGAACACTGAAGCTTTCTTT	CAGSPQGGNTEAFF
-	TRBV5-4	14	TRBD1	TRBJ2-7	TGTGCCAGCAGCTTCCCGGGACAGGGAAACGAGCAGTACTTC	CASSFPGQGNEQYF
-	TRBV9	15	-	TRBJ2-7	TGTGCCAGCAGCGTTAGCGGGCAGGGGGCTTACGAGCAGTACTTC	CASSVSGQGAYEQYF
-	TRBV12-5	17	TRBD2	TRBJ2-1	TGTGCTAGTGGTTCAAGGACTAGCGGGAGTGGCTACAATGAGCAGTTCTTC	CASGSRTSGSGYNEQFF
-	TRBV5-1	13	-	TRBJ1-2	TGCGCCAGCAGCCCGATGCGGGGCTATGGCTACACCTTC	CASSPMRGYGYTF
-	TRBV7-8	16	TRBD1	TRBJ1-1	TGTGCCAGCAGCCGCGCAGGGGGCCTCATGAACACTGAAGCTTTCTTT	CASSRAGGLMNTEAFF
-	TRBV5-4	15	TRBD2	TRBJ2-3	TGTGCCAGCACCCCGAAGCGGGGGGACACAGATACGCAGTATTTT	CASTPKRGDTDTQYF
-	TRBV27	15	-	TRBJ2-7	TGTGCCAGCAGCGACCTAGTACAGGAGCCCTACGAGCAGTACTTC	CASSDLVQEPYEQYF
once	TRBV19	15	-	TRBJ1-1	TGTGCCAGTAGTATCTTGGAGGGGCTTAACACTGAAGCTTTCTTT	CASSILEGLNTEAFF
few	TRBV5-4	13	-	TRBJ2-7	TGTGCCAGCAGTCCCGGGACTCTTCTCGAGCAGTACTTC	CASSPGTLLEQYF
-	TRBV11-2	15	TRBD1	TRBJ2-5	TGTGCCAGCAGTGTGGGGACAGGGCCCCAAGAGACCCAGTACTTC	CASSVGTGPQETQYF
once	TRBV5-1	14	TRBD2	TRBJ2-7	TGCGCCAGCAGCTTCACTAGCGGGTCCTACGAGCAGTACTTC	CASSFTSGSYEQYF
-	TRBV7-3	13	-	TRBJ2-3	TGTGCCAGCAGCTTAACCTACACAGATACGCAGTATTTT	CASSLTYTDTQYF
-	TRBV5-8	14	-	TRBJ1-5	TGTGCCAGCAGCCCCGCGGCGGCCAATCAGCCCCAGCATTTT	CASSPAAANQPQHF
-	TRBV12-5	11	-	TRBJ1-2	TGTGCTAGTGGTGCACATGGTGGCTACACCTTC	CASGAHGGYTF
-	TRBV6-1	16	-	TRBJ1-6	TGTGCCAGCAGTGTTTTTCGACGGGGTGATAATTCACCCCTCCACTTT	CASSVFRRGDNSPLHF
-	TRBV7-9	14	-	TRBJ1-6	TGTGCCAGCAGCTTAGCGCAGGGTGAATCACCCCTCCACTTT	CASSLAQGESPLHF
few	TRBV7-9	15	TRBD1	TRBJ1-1	TGTGCCAGCAGCCCATACAGGGGGCGGGGCACTGAAGCTTTCTTT	CASSPYRGRGTEAFF
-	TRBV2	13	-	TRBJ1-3	TGTGCCAGCAGTGAACGTCCAACTGGCACCATATATTTT	CASSERPTGTIYF
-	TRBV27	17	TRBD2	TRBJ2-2	TGTGCCAGCAGAAGGGGACTAGCGGGAGGGCGCACCGGGGAGCTGTTTTTT	CASRRGLAGGRTGELFF
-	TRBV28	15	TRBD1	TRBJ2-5	TGTGCCAGCAGTTTAGGACAGGGAAACCAAGAGACCCAGTACTTC	CASSLGQGNQETQYF
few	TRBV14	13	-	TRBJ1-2	TGTGCCAGCAGCCCAGGGATCAGCTATGGCTACACCTTC	CASSPGISYGYTF
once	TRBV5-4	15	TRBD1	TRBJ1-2	TGTGCCAGCAGCCCGGACAGGGCATTTAACTATGGCTACACCTTC	CASSPDRAFNYGYTF
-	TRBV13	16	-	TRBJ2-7	TGTGCCAGCAGTAATAACAGGGTCGGACCCGACTACGAGCAGTACTTC	CASSNNRVGPDYEQYF
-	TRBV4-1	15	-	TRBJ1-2	TGCGCCAGCAGCCGGATACAGGGTTTCGGCTATGGCTACACCTTC	CASSRIQGFGYGYTF
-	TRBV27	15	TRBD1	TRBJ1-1	TGTGCCAGCAACACTAGGGACAGGGGGCTTTCTGAAGCTTTCTTT	CASNTRDRGLSEAFF
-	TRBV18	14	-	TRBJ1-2	TGTGCCAGCTCACCCCAAGTACAGGGCATTGGCTACACCTTC	CASSPQVQGIGYTF
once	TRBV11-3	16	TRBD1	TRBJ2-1	TGTGCCAGCAGCCCTACAGGGGCAAGCTCCTACAATGAGCAGTTCTTC	CASSPTGASSYNEQFF
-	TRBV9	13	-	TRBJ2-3	TGTGCCAGCAGCCGGGACATCACAGATACGCAGTATTTT	CASSRDITDTQYF
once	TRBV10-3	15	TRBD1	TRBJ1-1	TGTGCCATCAGTGAGTATGGACAGGGGGCGTCTCCGGCTTTCTTT	CAISEYGQGASPAFF
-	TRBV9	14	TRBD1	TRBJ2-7	TGTGCCAGCAGCGCCAGGACAGGGGTCTACGAGCAGTACTTC	CASSARTGVYEQYF
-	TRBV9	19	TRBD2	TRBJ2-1	TGTGCCAGCAGCGTAGCTTTAAGCGGGGGGACATATTTTTACAATGAGCAGTTCTTC	CASSVALSGGTYFYNEQFF
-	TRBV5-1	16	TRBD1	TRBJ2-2	TGCGCCAGCAGACGTGGACAGGGAACGGACACCGGGGAGCTGTTTTTT	CASRRGQGTDTGELFF
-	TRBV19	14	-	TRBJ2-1	TGTGCCAGTAGTATCGGGAGCTCCTACAATGAGCAGTTCTTC	CASSIGSSYNEQFF
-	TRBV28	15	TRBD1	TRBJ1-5	TGTGCCAGCAGTCTCCCCGACAGGGTTGGTCAGCCCCAGCATTTT	CASSLPDRVGQPQHF
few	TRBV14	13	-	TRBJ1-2	TGTGCCAGCAGCCCTCGGGGGTTCTATGGCTACACCTTC	CASSPRGFYGYTF
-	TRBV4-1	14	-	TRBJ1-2	TGCGCCAGCAGCCAATCTAATGGGGGGGGTGGCTACACCTTC	CASSQSNGGGGYTF
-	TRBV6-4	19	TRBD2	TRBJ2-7	TGTGCCAGCAGTGACTCAGGACTAGCGGGAGAGGAGAAAACCTACGAGCAGTACTTC	CASSDSGLAGEEKTYEQYF